These T cell receptor beta chains were read from a single sample in a study of TIL therapy for anti-PD-1-resistant metastatic lung cancer. The repertoire was sequenced with immunoSEQ multiplex PCR; TCRdb's copy has only in-frame clones and lacks some. The profile covers approximately 12,000 clones, with roughly 50% appearing a single time and 6% to 8% taken by the ten largest. The sequences come from tumor tissue, collected at baseline. These receptors all stem from a person between 30 and 79 years old with non-small cell lung cancer. Each CDR3 is given with its conserved first and last residue. A D gene is named only where the DNA matches it firmly. Size is omitted from some rows. Given values are once, few, many or a class for expanded clones.

d_call,v_call,clone_size,j_call,cdr3_aa,cdr3_nt
NA,TRBV4-2,NA,TRBJ2-7,CASSQDYGGIYEQYF,TGTGCCAGCAGCCAAGATTATGGCGGGATATACGAGCAGTACTTC
NA,TRBV5-5,few,TRBJ1-2,CASSLRWTVNYGYTF,TGTGCCAGCAGCTTAAGGTGGACAGTTAACTATGGCTACACCTTC
NA,TRBV18,NA,TRBJ1-2,CASSPGTGLGYTF,TGTGCCAGCTCACCCGGGACGGGACTGGGCTACACCTTC
TRBD1,TRBV27,NA,TRBJ1-5,CASSYTRGGQPQHF,TGTGCCAGCAGTTATACCAGGGGGGGTCAGCCCCAGCATTTT
NA,TRBV6-4,few,TRBJ2-3,CASSDRGITDTQYF,TGTGCCAGCAGTGACAGGGGAATAACAGATACGCAGTATTTT
NA,TRBV28,NA,TRBJ2-3,CASSFLVTAPDTQYF,TGTGCCAGCAGTTTTCTCGTGACCGCCCCAGATACGCAGTATTTT
NA,TRBV5-1,few,TRBJ1-1,CASRSGATRRTEAFF,TGCGCCAGCAGGAGCGGGGCTACCAGGAGGACTGAAGCTTTCTTT
NA,TRBV6-6,NA,TRBJ1-2,CASSSYRPKDYGYTF,TGTGCCAGCAGTTCCTACAGGCCTAAAGACTATGGCTACACCTTC
NA,TRBV30,NA,TRBJ2-1,CAWSVQDNEQFF,TGTGCCTGGAGCGTACAGGACAATGAGCAGTTCTTC
TRBD1,TRBV11-2,NA,TRBJ2-7,CASSFNLLRDRGDEQYF,TGTGCCAGCAGCTTTAACCTGCTCCGGGACAGGGGTGACGAGCAGTACTTC
NA,TRBV3-1/TRBV3-2,NA,TRBJ1-2,CASSQGSDSGFTGYTF,TGTGCCAGCAGCCAAGGCTCGGACAGTGGATTCACGGGCTACACCTTC
NA,TRBV11-2,NA,TRBJ2-3,CASSLVGPYYTDTQYF,TGTGCCAGCAGCTTAGTAGGGCCCTATTACACAGATACGCAGTATTTT
NA,TRBV6-2/TRBV6-3,NA,TRBJ1-5,CASSYVRTDLNQPQHF,TGTGCCAGCAGTTACGTACGGACGGATCTCAATCAGCCCCAGCATTTT
NA,TRBV27,NA,TRBJ2-1,CASTPGTEKREQFF,TGTGCCAGCACCCCCGGGACCGAAAAGAGGGAGCAGTTCTTC
NA,TRBV7-3,NA,TRBJ2-3,CASSLDGAGRPDTQYF,TGTGCCAGCAGCTTAGATGGTGCGGGTCGGCCAGATACGCAGTATTTT
NA,TRBV24-1,NA,TRBJ2-2,CATSDLGPQAGELFF,TGTGCCACCAGTGATTTGGGGCCACAGGCCGGGGAGCTGTTTTTT